A selection of T cell receptor beta chains follows, all from one sample in a study of cytomegalovirus exposure and HLA in healthy donors. The data were produced by immunoSEQ multiplex PCR, yet TCRdb's version contains in-frame clones alone and is incomplete. The data hold 150,000 to 200,000 clones, with about 81% observed a single time. Material: PBMCs. Source of these receptors: a woman between 45 and 65 years old in good health and CMV-seropositive. CDR3s include the opening cysteine and the closing phenylalanine or tryptophan. The D gene is left open where the match is weak. Part of the rows lack a size; the others show once, few, many or a class for expanded clones.

CDR3nt: TGTGCCAGTAGTATGCGACAGGGCAATGGCTACACCTTC
CDR3aa: CASSMRQGNGYTF
abundance: NA
d_gene: TRBD1
v_gene: TRBV19
j_gene: TRBJ1-2

CDR3nt: TGTGCCAGCAGTGCGGGACAGGGTAATAGCAATCAGCCCCAGCATTTT
CDR3aa: CASSAGQGNSNQPQHF
abundance: few
d_gene: TRBD1
v_gene: TRBV2
j_gene: TRBJ1-5

CDR3nt: TGTGCCAGCAGTGGCCCGGGACTAGCGGGGGGGGAGACCCAGTACTTC
CDR3aa: CASSGPGLAGGETQYF
abundance: NA
d_gene: TRBD2
v_gene: TRBV2
j_gene: TRBJ2-5

CDR3nt: TGCGCCAGCAGCCAAGATCCGGCAGGGTCGCAAGGCAATCAGCCCCAGCATTTT
CDR3aa: CASSQDPAGSQGNQPQHF
abundance: NA
d_gene: NA
v_gene: TRBV4-1
j_gene: TRBJ1-5

CDR3nt: TGCGCCAGCAGCTTGGTACAGGGGAACACCGGGGAGCTGTTTTTT
CDR3aa: CASSLVQGNTGELFF
abundance: NA
d_gene: NA
v_gene: TRBV5-1
j_gene: TRBJ2-2

CDR3nt: TGTGCCAGCAGCGCGGGTCTCTCCTACGAGCAGTACTTC
CDR3aa: CASSAGLSYEQYF
abundance: NA
d_gene: NA
v_gene: TRBV2
j_gene: TRBJ2-7

CDR3nt: TGTGCCAGCAGGATCCGGGACAGGGGATCCTACGAGCAGTACTTC
CDR3aa: CASRIRDRGSYEQYF
abundance: NA
d_gene: TRBD1
v_gene: TRBV6-1
j_gene: TRBJ2-7

CDR3nt: TGTGCCAGCAGTTTAATGACTAGTTGGGAGACCCAGTACTTC
CDR3aa: CASSLMTSWETQYF
abundance: NA
d_gene: NA
v_gene: TRBV6-6
j_gene: TRBJ2-5

CDR3nt: TGTGCCAGCAGCGGGGACAGAGATTCACCCCTCCACTTT
CDR3aa: CASSGDRDSPLHF
abundance: NA
d_gene: TRBD1
v_gene: TRBV2
j_gene: TRBJ1-6

CDR3nt: TGTGCCAGCAGCGTAGGACTGATGGCCTACGAGCAGTACTTC
CDR3aa: CASSVGLMAYEQYF
abundance: NA
d_gene: NA
v_gene: TRBV9
j_gene: TRBJ2-7

CDR3nt: TGTGCCAGCGGACTGTCCGGGGACACTGAAGCTTTCTTT
CDR3aa: CASGLSGDTEAFF
abundance: few
d_gene: NA
v_gene: TRBV2
j_gene: TRBJ1-1

CDR3nt: TGTGCCAGCAGTGACCTAGCGGGGGGCCAGGAGACCCAGTACTTC
CDR3aa: CASSDLAGGQETQYF
abundance: NA
d_gene: TRBD2
v_gene: TRBV2
j_gene: TRBJ2-5

CDR3nt: TGTGCCAGCAGTTACGACAGAACCGACTCCTACGAGCAGTACTTC
CDR3aa: CASSYDRTDSYEQYF
abundance: NA
d_gene: NA
v_gene: TRBV6-7
j_gene: TRBJ2-7

CDR3nt: TGTGCCAGCAGTTTTGGCAAGGCGGGAGGAAACACCATATATTTT
CDR3aa: CASSFGKAGGNTIYF
abundance: NA
d_gene: NA
v_gene: TRBV6-5
j_gene: TRBJ1-3

CDR3nt: TGCGCCAGCAGCTCTAGCGGTAGCACAGATACGCAGTGTTTT
CDR3aa: CASSSSGSTDTQCF
abundance: NA
d_gene: TRBD2
v_gene: TRBV5-1
j_gene: TRBJ2-3

CDR3nt: TGTGCCAGCAGTTTCGGGACAGGGCTCGGCTACACCTTC
CDR3aa: CASSFGTGLGYTF
abundance: NA
d_gene: TRBD1
v_gene: TRBV27
j_gene: TRBJ1-2

CDR3nt: TGTGCCAGCAGCGGCGGGATGAGGAGGGCAGATACGCAGTATTTT
CDR3aa: CASSGGMRRADTQYF
abundance: NA
d_gene: NA
v_gene: TRBV5-6
j_gene: TRBJ2-3

CDR3nt: TGTGCCAGCAGTGGACAGAGGGGCTACACCTTC
CDR3aa: CASSGQRGYTF
abundance: few
d_gene: NA
v_gene: TRBV6-1
j_gene: TRBJ1-2

CDR3nt: TGTGCCAGCAGCGAAGAGGGACTCAAAATTGGGAATGAGCAGTTCTTC
CDR3aa: CASSEEGLKIGNEQFF
abundance: NA
d_gene: NA
v_gene: TRBV2
j_gene: TRBJ2-1

CDR3nt: TGTGCCAGCAGCTTGACAGGGGGAAGTTATGGCTACACCTTC
CDR3aa: CASSLTGGSYGYTF
abundance: NA
d_gene: TRBD1
v_gene: TRBV5-6
j_gene: TRBJ1-2

CDR3nt: TGTGCCAGCAGCCGGTTGGGCGGGGGCACCACCGGGGAGCTGTTTTTT
CDR3aa: CASSRLGGGTTGELFF
abundance: NA
d_gene: NA
v_gene: TRBV7-3
j_gene: TRBJ2-2

CDR3nt: TGTGCCATCAGTGGGGAGACAGGGGGCGGGTCACCCCTCCACTTT
CDR3aa: CAISGETGGGSPLHF
abundance: NA
d_gene: TRBD1
v_gene: TRBV10-3
j_gene: TRBJ1-6

CDR3nt: TGCGCCACCAACGAAGGGGCCTTGGGCACCGGGGAGCTGTTTTTT
CDR3aa: CATNEGALGTGELFF
abundance: few
d_gene: NA
v_gene: TRBV5-1
j_gene: TRBJ2-2

CDR3nt: TGCGCCAGCAGCTTGGCCGGGTCTTTGAACACTGAAGCTTTCTTT
CDR3aa: CASSLAGSLNTEAFF
abundance: NA
d_gene: NA
v_gene: TRBV5-1
j_gene: TRBJ1-1